This is a list of T cell receptor beta chains from one sample in a study of Ad26.COV2.S vaccination and SARS-CoV-2 variants. Here immunoSEQ multiplex PCR was the method, and the copy in TCRdb shows in-frame clones only, minus some. The sample records about 410,000 clones, about 88% being singletons. The specimen was peripheral blood, collected in a trial of Ad26.COV2.S vaccine versus placebo. These receptors originate from a person aged 18-65 years who received the Ad26.COV2.S COVID-19 vaccine or a placebo. Each CDR3 is given with its conserved first and last residue. D genes are given only for firm matches. For some rows the clone size is stated as once, few or many, or as a class when expanded; others skip it.

d_gene	abundance	v_gene	j_gene	CDR3nt	CDR3aa
TRBD1	NA	TRBV5-1	TRBJ1-6	TGCGCCAGCAGTTACACACAGGGGGCAAGGAATTCACCCCTCCACTTT	CASSYTQGARNSPLHF
TRBD2	NA	TRBV11-2	TRBJ2-1	TGTGCCAGCAGACCCGGACTAGCGGGTCTTGTTGAGCAGTTCTTC	CASRPGLAGLVEQFF
NA	NA	TRBV27	TRBJ2-1	TGTGCCAGCACCCAGGGGGGGGGTAGCTCCTACAATGAGCAGTTCTTC	CASTQGGGSSYNEQFF
NA	NA	TRBV5-1	TRBJ1-3	TGCGCCAGCAGCTTGGTACCCACTGGATCTGGAAACACCATATATTTT	CASSLVPTGSGNTIYF
TRBD1	NA	TRBV5-4	TRBJ2-7	TGTGCCAGCAGCTCACCCTATCAGACAGGGACCTACGAGCAGTACTTC	CASSSPYQTGTYEQYF
NA	NA	TRBV3-1/TRBV3-2	TRBJ1-1	TGTGCCAGCAGCCCGAGGTGGACAGCTGAAGCTTTCTTT	CASSPRWTAEAFF
TRBD1	NA	TRBV5-1	TRBJ2-7	TGCGCCAGCGGCACCACAGGGGGCTACGAGCAGTACTTC	CASGTTGGYEQYF
TRBD2	NA	TRBV6-2/TRBV6-3	TRBJ2-2	TGTGCCAGCAGCCCCACTAGCGGGGGGCACACCGGGGAGCTGTTTTTT	CASSPTSGGHTGELFF
NA	few	TRBV12-3/TRBV12-4	TRBJ2-2	TGTGCCAGCGGGGAGGTGAACACCGGGGAGCTGTTTTTT	CASGEVNTGELFF
TRBD2	NA	TRBV3-1/TRBV3-2	TRBJ2-5	TGTGCCAGCAGCCAGTCTAGCGGGGGCGAGACCCAGTACTTC	CASSQSSGGETQYF
NA	few	TRBV7-9	TRBJ2-1	TGTGCCAGCAGCCCCTATCTGACTAGCTCCTACAATGAGCAGTTCTTC	CASSPYLTSSYNEQFF
NA	few	TRBV7-9	TRBJ1-2	TGTGCCAGCACCACAGGGTTGGGGGATGGCTACACCTTC	CASTTGLGDGYTF
NA	NA	TRBV9	TRBJ2-1	TGTGCCAGCAGCATTACTTTAAGCTCCTACAATGAGCAGTTCTTC	CASSITLSSYNEQFF
TRBD1	NA	TRBV7-9	TRBJ2-7	TGTGCCAGCAGCTTAGAAGACAGGGGTGGTGGCTACGAGCAGTACTTC	CASSLEDRGGGYEQYF
NA	NA	TRBV19	TRBJ2-1	TGTGCCAGTAGTCGGGGCGACTCCTACAATGAGCAGTTCTTC	CASSRGDSYNEQFF
NA	NA	TRBV11-2	TRBJ2-1	TGTGCCAGCAGCTTCCTGAAGGGTTCCTACAATGAGCAGTTCTTC	CASSFLKGSYNEQFF
NA	NA	TRBV4-1	TRBJ1-6	TGCGCCAGCAGCCAGGGCTTAAGCTCCTATAATTCACCCCTCCACTTT	CASSQGLSSYNSPLHF
TRBD2	NA	TRBV5-6	TRBJ2-1	TGTGCCAGCAGCTTTTTATTAGCGGGGGGGCACAATGAGCAGTTCTTC	CASSFLLAGGHNEQFF
NA	NA	TRBV6-5	TRBJ1-3	TGTGCCAGCAGTTCCCGGGCAGGAGGAAACACCATATATTTT	CASSSRAGGNTIYF
TRBD1	NA	TRBV3-1/TRBV3-2	TRBJ2-3	TGTGCCAGCAGCCAAGATTTAAGAACAGGGGGTGGAGATACGCAGTATTTT	CASSQDLRTGGGDTQYF
NA	NA	TRBV2	TRBJ1-2	TGTGCCAGCAGTGAAGCGCTTTGGACGGATGGCTACACCTTC	CASSEALWTDGYTF
TRBD2	NA	TRBV14	TRBJ2-5	TGTGCCAGCAGCCCCAGCGGGGCGGGGGAGACCCAGTACTTC	CASSPSGAGETQYF
NA	NA	TRBV29-1	TRBJ2-1	TGCAGCGTTGAAGATTTTTACCAGCCGTCGAGGCAGTTCTTC	CSVEDFYQPSRQFF
NA	NA	TRBV12-3/TRBV12-4	TRBJ2-7	TGTGCCAGCAGCCCTTCCTACGAGCAGTACTTC	CASSPSYEQYF
NA	few	TRBV5-1	TRBJ2-2	TGCGCCAGCAGCTTGGAGGCATACACCGGGGAGCTGTTTTTT	CASSLEAYTGELFF
NA	NA	TRBV2	TRBJ2-1	TGTGCCAGCAGTGAAAGACCCCGGGGCTCCTACAATGAGCAGTTCTTC	CASSERPRGSYNEQFF
NA	NA	TRBV7-7	TRBJ1-5	TGTGCCAGCAGCTTTATACAGGATTATCAGCCCCAGCATTTT	CASSFIQDYQPQHF
NA	NA	TRBV30	TRBJ1-1	TGTGCCTGGAGTGTTACGGGAACGAACACTGAAGCTTTCTTT	CAWSVTGTNTEAFF
NA	NA	TRBV6-6	TRBJ1-2	TGTGCCAGCAGTTTCGGGGACGGCTACACCTTC	CASSFGDGYTF
NA	NA	TRBV11-2	TRBJ1-3	TGTGCCAGCAGCACACACCGGGGCCACCCCTCTGAGAACACCATATATTTT	CASSTHRGHPSENTIYF
NA	NA	TRBV2	TRBJ1-6	TGTGCCAGCAGTGAGTACAGGACAGTAGGAAATTCACCCCTCCACTTT	CASSEYRTVGNSPLHF
TRBD2	NA	TRBV5-6	TRBJ2-3	TGTGCCAGCAGCTTGGAGCTTGCGGGGGGAGGCACAGATACGCAGTATTTT	CASSLELAGGGTDTQYF
TRBD1	NA	TRBV15	TRBJ1-1	TGTGCCACCAGCCTGGACAGGGCGGGTGAAGCTTTCTTT	CATSLDRAGEAFF
NA	NA	TRBV4-3	TRBJ1-2	TGCGCCAGCAGCCAAACCCGGGAGGAGGGGGAGGGTGGCTACACCTTC	CASSQTREEGEGGYTF
NA	NA	TRBV7-6	TRBJ1-6	TGTGCCAGCAGCCCACGAACGGACGGTAATTCACCCCTCCACTTT	CASSPRTDGNSPLHF
NA	NA	TRBV19	TRBJ2-1	TGTGCCAGTAGTAGGGGTCCGCGGAACCCCTGGGATGAGCAGTTCTTC	CASSRGPRNPWDEQFF
TRBD1	NA	TRBV27	TRBJ1-4	TGTGCCAGCAGAGCCCCAGGGGGACCCGAAAAACTGTTTTTT	CASRAPGGPEKLFF
NA	once	TRBV18	TRBJ2-2	TGTGCCAGCGGGGGACTCTCCGGGGAGCTGTTTTTT	CASGGLSGELFF
NA	NA	TRBV5-1	TRBJ2-3	TGCGCCAGCAGCCCGGGACCAGATACGCAGTATTTT	CASSPGPDTQYF
TRBD1	NA	TRBV11-2	TRBJ2-2	TGTGCCAGCAGCTCAGTCCAGGGGGCCCGAAGGACCGGGGAGCTGTTTTTT	CASSSVQGARRTGELFF
TRBD1	NA	TRBV3-1/TRBV3-2	TRBJ1-2	TGTGCCAGCAGCCTTCTCCGAGGGACAGGGGGCAGGAATGGCTACACCTTC	CASSLLRGTGGRNGYTF
NA	NA	TRBV7-2	TRBJ2-7	TGTGCCAGCAGCTTGGACCCTCTAGCAAACTACTACTACTACGAGCAGTACTTC	CASSLDPLANYYYYEQYF
NA	NA	TRBV2	TRBJ1-1	TGTGCCAGCAGTGGCGGACAGCGGGCCACTGAAGCTTTCTTT	CASSGGQRATEAFF
NA	NA	TRBV21-1	TRBJ1-1	TGTGCCAGCAGCAAAGTCGCCACGACTAGGGGGCGAGGGACTGAAGCTTTCTTT	CASSKVATTRGRGTEAFF
NA	NA	TRBV27	TRBJ1-5	TGTGCCAGCAGTTCGGTCGGGAGCAATCAGCCCCAGCATTTT	CASSSVGSNQPQHF
NA	NA	TRBV5-1	TRBJ1-4	TGCGCCAGCAGCCCGCGGGGCGAGCCAAATGAAAAACTGTTTTTT	CASSPRGEPNEKLFF